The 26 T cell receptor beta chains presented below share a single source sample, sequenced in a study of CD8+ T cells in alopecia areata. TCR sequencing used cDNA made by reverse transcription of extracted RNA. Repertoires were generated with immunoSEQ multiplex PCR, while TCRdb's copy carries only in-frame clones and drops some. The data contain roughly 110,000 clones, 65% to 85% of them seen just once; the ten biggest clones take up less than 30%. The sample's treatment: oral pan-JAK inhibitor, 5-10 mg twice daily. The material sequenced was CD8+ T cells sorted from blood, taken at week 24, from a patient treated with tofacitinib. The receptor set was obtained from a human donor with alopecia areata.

CDR3 DNA sequence: TGTGCCAGCATGGTGGTAGCGGGGAGGGACCGAGGCATTCAGTACTTC. Its translation is CASMVVAGRDRGIQYF. The chain links TRBV2 to TRBJ2-4, with TRBD2 identical over 8 bases. Germline trimming cut 7 bases from V and 9 bases from J; bases unmatched to any gene: 17. This CDR3 contains 16 residues. CDR1 is SNHLY, CDR2 FYNNEI, per germline.

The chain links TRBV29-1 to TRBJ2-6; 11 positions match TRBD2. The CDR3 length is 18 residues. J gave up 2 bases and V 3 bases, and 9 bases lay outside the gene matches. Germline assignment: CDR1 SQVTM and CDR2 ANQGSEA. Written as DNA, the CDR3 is TGCAGCGTTGATCCCGGACTAGCGGGCCCTACTGGGGCCAACGTCCTGACTTTC. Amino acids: CSVDPGLAGPTGANVLTF.

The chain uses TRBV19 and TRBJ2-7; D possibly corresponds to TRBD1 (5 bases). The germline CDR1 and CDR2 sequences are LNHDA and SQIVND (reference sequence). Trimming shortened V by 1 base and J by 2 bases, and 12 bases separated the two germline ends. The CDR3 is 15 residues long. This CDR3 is CASSIADRTAYEQYF. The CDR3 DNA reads TGTGCCAGTAGTATAGCCGACAGAACAGCCTACGAGCAGTACTTC.

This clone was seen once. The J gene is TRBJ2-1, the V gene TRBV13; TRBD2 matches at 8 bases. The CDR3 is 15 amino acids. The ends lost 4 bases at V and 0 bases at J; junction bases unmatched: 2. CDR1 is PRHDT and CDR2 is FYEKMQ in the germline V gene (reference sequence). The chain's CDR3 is CASSSGGASYNEQFF. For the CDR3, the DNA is TGTGCCAGCAGCTCCGGGGGGGCCTCCTACAATGAGCAGTTCTTC.

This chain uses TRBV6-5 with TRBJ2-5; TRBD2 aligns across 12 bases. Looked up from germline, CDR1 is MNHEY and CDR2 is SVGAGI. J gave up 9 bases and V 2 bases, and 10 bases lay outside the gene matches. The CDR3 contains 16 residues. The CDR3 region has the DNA TGTGCCAGCAGTTACACTAGCGGGGGGCCTAGTTTCGCCCAGTACTTC. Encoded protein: CASSYTSGGPSFAQYF.

CDR3 coding DNA: TGCGCCAGCAGCCAAGATTTCGACAGCGGCTCTGGAAACACCATATATTTT. Translated: CASSQDFDSGSGNTIYF. The chain carries TRBV4-3 and TRBJ1-3, with D tentatively TRBD1 (5 bases). V shed 0 bases and J shed 0 bases, with 12 bases lying between them. Germline-derived CDR1 and CDR2 are LGHNA and YSLEER. The CDR3 runs 17 residues.

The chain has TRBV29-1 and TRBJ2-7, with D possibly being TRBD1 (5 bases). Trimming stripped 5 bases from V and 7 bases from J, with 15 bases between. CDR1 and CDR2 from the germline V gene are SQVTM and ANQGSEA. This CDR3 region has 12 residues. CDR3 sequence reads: CSVLSGWDEQYF. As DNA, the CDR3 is TGCAGCGTTTTATCAGGGTGGGATGAGCAGTACTTC.

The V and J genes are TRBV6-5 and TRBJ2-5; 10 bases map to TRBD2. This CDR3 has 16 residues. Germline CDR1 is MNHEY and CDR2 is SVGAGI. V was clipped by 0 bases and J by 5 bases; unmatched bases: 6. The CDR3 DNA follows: TGTGCCAGCAGTTACTCGTTACTAGCGGGGTGGGAGACCCAGTACTTC. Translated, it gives CASSYSLLAGWETQYF.

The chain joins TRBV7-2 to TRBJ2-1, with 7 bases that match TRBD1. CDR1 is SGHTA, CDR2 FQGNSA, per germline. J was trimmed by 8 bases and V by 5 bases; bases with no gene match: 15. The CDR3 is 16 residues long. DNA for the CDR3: TGTGCCAGCAGCCCCCGACAGGGAATCCCTCCCGATGAGCAGTTCTTC. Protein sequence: CASSPRQGIPPDEQFF.

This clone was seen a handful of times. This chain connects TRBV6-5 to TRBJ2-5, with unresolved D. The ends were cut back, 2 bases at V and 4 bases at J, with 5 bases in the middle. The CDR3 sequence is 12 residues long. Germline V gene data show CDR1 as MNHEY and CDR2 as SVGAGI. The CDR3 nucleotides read TGTGCCAGCAGTTACGCTGGAGAGACCCAGTACTTC. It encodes CASSYAGETQYF.

The CDR3 reads CASSYSSWQGDGYTF. As DNA, the CDR3 is TGTGCCAGCAGTTACTCGAGTTGGCAGGGTGATGGCTACACCTTC. The genes are TRBV6-5 and TRBJ1-2, with a weak D call TRBD1 (5 bases). Germline V gene lookup returns CDR1 MNHEY and CDR2 SVGAGI. The CDR3 covers 15 residues. The ends were cut back, 0 bases at V and 6 bases at J, with 14 bases in the middle.

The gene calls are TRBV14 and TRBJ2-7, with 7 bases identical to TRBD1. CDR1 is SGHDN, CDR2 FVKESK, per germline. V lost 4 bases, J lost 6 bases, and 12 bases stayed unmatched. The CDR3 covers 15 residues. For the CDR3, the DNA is TGTGCCAGCAGCCTGTGGGACAGAACTACCGGCGAGCAGTACTTC. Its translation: CASSLWDRTTGEQYF.

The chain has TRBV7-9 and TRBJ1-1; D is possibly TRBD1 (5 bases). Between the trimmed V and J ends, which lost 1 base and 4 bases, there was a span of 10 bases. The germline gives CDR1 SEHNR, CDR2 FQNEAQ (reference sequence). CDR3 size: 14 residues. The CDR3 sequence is CASSLDFGTTEAFF. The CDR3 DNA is TGTGCCAGCAGCTTAGACTTTGGGACCACTGAAGCTTTCTTT. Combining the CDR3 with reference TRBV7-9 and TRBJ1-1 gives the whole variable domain DTGVSQNPRHKITKRGQNVTFRCDPISEHNRLYWYRQTLGQGPEFLTYFQNEAQLEKSRLLSDRFSAERPKGSFSTLEIQRTEQGDSAMYLCASSLDFGTTEAFFGQGTRLTVV.

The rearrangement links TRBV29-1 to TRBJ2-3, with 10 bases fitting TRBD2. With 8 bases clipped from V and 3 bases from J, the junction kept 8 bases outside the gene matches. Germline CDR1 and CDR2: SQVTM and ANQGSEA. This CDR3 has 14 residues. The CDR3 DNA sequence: TGCAGCTCCCTGACTAGCGGGCTAACAGATACGCAGTATTTT. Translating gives CSSLTSGLTDTQYF.

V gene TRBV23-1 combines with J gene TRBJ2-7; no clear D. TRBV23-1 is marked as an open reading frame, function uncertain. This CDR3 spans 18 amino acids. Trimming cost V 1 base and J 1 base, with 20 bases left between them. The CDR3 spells CASSQYPNLYAESYEQYF. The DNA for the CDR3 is TGCGCCAGCAGTCAATACCCGAACCTCTACGCCGAATCCTACGAGCAGTACTTC.

CDR3 sequence: CASSLAGQGNEQFF. The CDR3 bases are TGTGCCAGCAGCTTAGCGGGACAGGGAAATGAGCAGTTCTTC. The chain recombines TRBV7-8 with TRBJ2-1, with 9 bases fitting TRBD1. V was pared by 0 bases and J by 7 bases, with 1 base of the junction left unmatched. Germline V gene data show CDR1 as SGHVS and CDR2 as FQNEAQ. The CDR3 extends over 14 amino acids.

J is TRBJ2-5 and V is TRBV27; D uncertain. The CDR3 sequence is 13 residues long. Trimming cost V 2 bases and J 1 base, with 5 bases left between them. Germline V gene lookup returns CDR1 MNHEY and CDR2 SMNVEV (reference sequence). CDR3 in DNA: TGTGCCAGCAGTTTAGAGTTCCAAGAGACCCAGTACTTC. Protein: CASSLEFQETQYF.

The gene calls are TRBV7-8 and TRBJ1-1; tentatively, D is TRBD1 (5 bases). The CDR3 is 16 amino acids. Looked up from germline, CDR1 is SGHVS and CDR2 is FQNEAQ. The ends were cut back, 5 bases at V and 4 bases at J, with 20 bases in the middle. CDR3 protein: CASSPHPQGKATEAFF. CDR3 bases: TGTGCCAGCAGCCCTCATCCCCAGGGCAAGGCCACTGAAGCTTTCTTT.

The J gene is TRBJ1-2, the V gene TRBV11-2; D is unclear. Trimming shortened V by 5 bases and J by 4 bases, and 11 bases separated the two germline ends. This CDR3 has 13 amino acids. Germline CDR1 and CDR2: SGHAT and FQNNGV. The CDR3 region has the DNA TGTGCCAGCAGCCGTCCTAATTTCTATGGCTACACCTTC. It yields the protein CASSRPNFYGYTF. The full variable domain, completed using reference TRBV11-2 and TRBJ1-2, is EAGVAQSPRYKIIEKRQSVAFWCNPISGHATLYWYQQILGQGPKLLIQFQNNGVVDDSQLPKDRFSAERLKGVDSTLKIQPAKLEDSAVYLCASSRPNFYGYTFGSGTRLTVV.

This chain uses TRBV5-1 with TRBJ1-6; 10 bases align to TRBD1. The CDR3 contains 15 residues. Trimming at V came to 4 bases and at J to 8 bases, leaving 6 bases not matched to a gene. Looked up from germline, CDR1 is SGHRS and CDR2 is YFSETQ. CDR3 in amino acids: CASSVGTGVHSPLHF. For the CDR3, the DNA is TGCGCCAGCAGCGTGGGGACAGGGGTACATTCACCCCTCCACTTT.

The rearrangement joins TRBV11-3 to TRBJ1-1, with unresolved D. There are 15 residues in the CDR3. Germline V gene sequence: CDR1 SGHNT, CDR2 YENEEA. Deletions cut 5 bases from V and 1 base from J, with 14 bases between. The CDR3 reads CASSEAEGWNTEAFF. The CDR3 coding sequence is TGTGCCAGCAGCGAGGCCGAGGGCTGGAACACTGAAGCTTTCTTT. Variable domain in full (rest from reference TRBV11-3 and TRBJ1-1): EAGVVQSPRYKIIEKKQPVAFWCNPISGHNTLYWYLQNLGQGPELLIRYENEEAVDDSQLPKDRFSAERLKGVDSTLKIQPAELGDSAVYLCASSEAEGWNTEAFFGQGTRLTVV.

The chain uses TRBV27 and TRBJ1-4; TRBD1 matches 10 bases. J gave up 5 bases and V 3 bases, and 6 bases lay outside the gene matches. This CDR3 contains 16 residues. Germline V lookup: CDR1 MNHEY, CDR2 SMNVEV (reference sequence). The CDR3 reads CASSFRTGGPNEKLFF. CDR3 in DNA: TGTGCCAGCAGTTTCCGGACAGGGGGGCCCAATGAAAAACTGTTTTTT.

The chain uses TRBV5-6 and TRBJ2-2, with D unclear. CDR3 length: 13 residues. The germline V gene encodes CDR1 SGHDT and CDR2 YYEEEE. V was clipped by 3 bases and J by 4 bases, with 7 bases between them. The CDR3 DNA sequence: TGTGCCAGCAGCTATGTGGGCACCGGGGAGCTGTTTTTT. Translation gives CASSYVGTGELFF.

CDR3 sequence (DNA): TGTGCCAGTGCCCCGGGGCTAGGGGGTGAGCAGTTCTTC. Translating gives CASAPGLGGEQFF. The chain combines TRBV7-2 with TRBJ2-1; possible D gene TRBD1, 6 bases. The CDR3 spans 13 residues. Trimming pared 9 bases from V and 9 bases from J, leaving 18 bases between. Germline CDR1 and CDR2: SGHTA and FQGNSA.

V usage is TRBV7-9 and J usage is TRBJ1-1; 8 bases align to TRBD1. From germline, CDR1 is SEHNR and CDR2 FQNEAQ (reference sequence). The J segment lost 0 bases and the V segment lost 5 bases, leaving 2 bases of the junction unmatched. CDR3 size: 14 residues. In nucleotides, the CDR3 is TGTGCCAGCAGCCAGACAGGGGTGAACACTGAAGCTTTCTTT. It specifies CASSQTGVNTEAFF.

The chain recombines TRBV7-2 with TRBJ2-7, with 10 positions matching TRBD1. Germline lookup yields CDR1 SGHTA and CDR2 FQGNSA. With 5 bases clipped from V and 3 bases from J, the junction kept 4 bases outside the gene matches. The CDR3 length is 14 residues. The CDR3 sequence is CASSAWTGGYEQYF. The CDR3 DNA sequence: TGTGCCAGCAGCGCCTGGACAGGGGGCTACGAGCAGTACTTC.